One sample yielded the 18 T cell receptor beta chains listed below, sequenced in a study of cytomegalovirus exposure and HLA in healthy donors. The primer mix had 60 Vbeta and 13 Jbeta primers. Sequenced by immunoSEQ multiplex PCR; TCRdb stores in-frame clones only, minus some. In the table there are 120,000 or so clones, approximately 80% of which are singletons. The material sequenced was PBMCs. All receptors derive from a man aged 25-45 years in good health and CMV-seronegative.

In this sample, this clone turned up a few times. V gene TRBV5-1 combines with J gene TRBJ2-5, with 9 bases fitting TRBD1. CDR1 SGHRS and CDR2 YFSETQ come from the germline V gene. The V and J ends lost 3 bases and 1 base, in that order; junction bases with no gene match: 10. The CDR3 totals 17 residues. The CDR3, as DNA: TGCGCCAGCAGCTATCTCCCGGGACAGGGAGTCCAAGAGACCCAGTACTTC. Its protein product is CASSYLPGQGVQETQYF.

The chain carries TRBV6-5 and TRBJ1-6, with a weak D call TRBD1 (5 bases). Germline CDR1 is MNHEY and CDR2 is SVGAGI. The CDR3 has 14 amino acids. Trimming left V 6 bases short and J 10 bases short, with 16 bases between. The CDR3 loop reads CASRPSGVSSPLHF. The CDR3 coding sequence is TGTGCCAGCAGGCCCTCGGGGGTGAGCTCACCCCTCCACTTT.

The chain links TRBV9 to TRBJ2-3, with D perhaps TRBD1 (6 bases). The CDR3 covers 15 residues. Germline CDR1 SGDLS, CDR2 YYNGEE. Trimming removed 0 bases at V and 0 bases at J, with 8 bases between. CDR3 coding DNA: TGTGCCAGCAGCGTAGTTACAGGGAGCACAGATACGCAGTATTTT. This codes for CASSVVTGSTDTQYF.

The chain links TRBV19 to TRBJ1-5; D unresolved. The CDR3 loop spans 15 amino acids. The germline V gene has CDR1 LNHDA and CDR2 SQIVND (reference sequence). V lost 7 bases, J lost 1 base, and 14 bases lay in between. As DNA, the CDR3 is TGTGCCAGTACCCCGGGGTGGGCGAGCAATCAGCCCCAGCATTTT. Residues: CASTPGWASNQPQHF.

The V and J genes are TRBV18 and TRBJ1-4; 10 nucleotides agree with TRBD1. CDR1 and CDR2 from the germline V gene are KGHSH and LQKENI. V shed 6 bases and J 12 bases; nucleotides not matched to a gene: 7. The CDR3 is 13 residues long. CDR3 loop: CASSLGQGEELFF. The CDR3 DNA is TGTGCCAGCTCCCTCGGACAGGGGGAAGAACTGTTTTTT.

This rearrangement joins TRBV2 to TRBJ2-3; 12 bases are a match to TRBD2. The CDR3 consists of 18 residues. Germline assignment: CDR1 SNHLY and CDR2 FYNNEI. As DNA, the CDR3 is TGTGCGGAGCGGAGACAGGCTCTAGCGGGAGGGCCAGGTGATACGCAGTATTTT. This translates into CAERRQALAGGPGDTQYF.

Comment on this clone: It is unclear where the CDR3 begins or ends on the DNA, so no DNA is shown, and the CDR3 is as TCRdb lists it. The genes are TRBV21-1 and TRBJ1-1; the D call of TRBD1 is as the table states it, not checked on the DNA. TRBV21-1 is a recognized pseudogene. With termini counted, the CDR3 has 14 amino acids. Here the CDR3 reads CASSWGQGITEAFF.

The genes are TRBV30 and TRBJ2-7, with 10 bases aligning to TRBD1. The CDR3 length is 14 residues. The germline V gene encodes CDR1 GTSNPN and CDR2 SVGIG (reference sequence). Losses at the gene ends were 5 bases for V and 4 bases for J; bases not matched to a gene: 8. The CDR3 reads CAWGTTGGMYEQYF. The CDR3 DNA reads as TGTGCCTGGGGAACGACAGGGGGCATGTACGAGCAGTACTTC.

The CDR3 DNA reads TGTGCCAGTAGGAACCGGGCTGGGAGCTCTGGAAACACCATATATTTT. It encodes CASRNRAGSSGNTIYF. This chain uses TRBV19 with TRBJ1-3; no clear D. CDR1 is LNHDA, CDR2 SQIVND, per germline (reference sequence). Trimming pared 6 bases from V and 0 bases from J, leaving 15 bases between. CDR3 size: 16 residues.

A single count supports this clone. The gene calls are TRBV28 and TRBJ2-7; 7 positions agree with TRBD2. Germline V gives CDR1 MDHEN, CDR2 SYDVKM. There are 13 residues in the CDR3. J lost 2 bases, V lost 5 bases, and 3 bases had no gene match. This chain's CDR3 is CASSKRDPYEQYF. CDR3 sequence (DNA): TGTGCCAGCAGTAAGCGGGACCCCTACGAGCAGTACTTC. The full variable domain, rest sourced from reference TRBV28 and TRBJ2-7, is DVKVTQSSRYLVKRTGEKVFLECVQDMDHENMFWYRQDPGLGLRLIYFSYDVKMKEKGDIPEGYSVSREKKERFSLILESASTNQTSMYLCASSKRDPYEQYFGPGTRLTVT.

The rearrangement uses TRBV5-1 and TRBJ2-5, with D unclear. Germline lookup yields CDR1 SGHRS and CDR2 YFSETQ. This CDR3 contains 14 residues. Trimming shortened V by 1 base and J by 5 bases, and 12 bases separated the two germline ends. The CDR3 nucleotides are TGCGCCAGCAGCTTGATAGCCCAAAAGGAGACCCAGTACTTC. This gives the protein CASSLIAQKETQYF.

This chain joins TRBV2 and TRBJ1-4; TRBD1 matches 10 bases. The CDR3 runs to 15 residues. Germline V gene sequence: CDR1 SNHLY, CDR2 FYNNEI. V was clipped by 1 base and J by 6 bases; unmatched bases: 2. The CDR3 region is CASSEDDRGHEKLFF. CDR3 nucleotide sequence: TGTGCCAGCAGTGAAGACGACAGGGGGCATGAAAAACTGTTTTTT.

The V call is TRBV6-1, the J call TRBJ1-5; TRBD1 matches at 9 bases. Per the germline V gene, CDR1 is MNHNS and CDR2 is SASEGT. V gave up 6 bases and J gave up 7 bases; unmatched junction bases: 10. The CDR3 loop spans 15 amino acids. CDR3 nucleotide sequence: TGTGCCAGCAGAGCTACAGGGGGCGAAGGCCAGCCCCAGCATTTT. This codes for CASRATGGEGQPQHF.

Only a few counts were recorded for this clone. V usage is TRBV15 and J usage is TRBJ1-5, with D possibly matching TRBD1 (5 bases). The V end was cut by 1 base, the J end by 6 bases, with 16 bases between. The CDR3 sequence is 16 residues long. CDR1 is LNHNV and CDR2 is YYDKDF in the germline V gene (reference sequence). CDR3 coding DNA: TGTGCCACCAGCAGAGTTTGGGGGGGACTAGGTCAGCCCCAGCATTTT. This translates into CATSRVWGGLGQPQHF.

The V call is TRBV18, the J call TRBJ2-2, with 10 bases fitting TRBD2. V shed 6 bases and J 2 bases; nucleotides not matched to a gene: 6. There are 16 residues in the CDR3. The germline CDR1 and CDR2 sequences are KGHSH and LQKENI. The CDR3 reads CASSVLAGENTGELFF. The CDR3 DNA is TGTGCCAGCTCCGTCCTAGCGGGAGAAAACACCGGGGAGCTGTTTTTT.

In its sample, this clone was seen a few times. The chain is built from TRBV19 and TRBJ2-6; TRBD1 matches 7 bases. V shed 3 bases, J shed 5 bases, and the junction held 10 bases outside the gene matches. The germline gives CDR1 LNHDA, CDR2 SQIVND (reference sequence). The length of the CDR3 is 17 residues. CDR3 residues: CASSIQTGWVRANVLTF. The CDR3 coding sequence is TGTGCCAGTAGTATCCAGACAGGGTGGGTTAGGGCCAACGTCCTGACTTTC. The whole variable domain, remainder taken from reference TRBV19 and TRBJ2-6, is DGGITQSPKYLFRKEGQNVTLSCEQNLNHDAMYWYRQDPGQGLRLIYYSQIVNDFQKGDIAEGYSVSREKKESFPLTVTSAQKNPTAFYLCASSIQTGWVRANVLTFGAGSRLTVL.

This clone came up a few times. The gene calls are TRBV5-1 and TRBJ1-3, with D perhaps matching TRBD1 (6 bases). Germline V gives CDR1 SGHRS, CDR2 YFSETQ. V was clipped by 1 base and J by 2 bases, with 10 bases between them. The CDR3 runs to 15 residues. The CDR3 reads CASSLMAGAGNTIYF. The CDR3 coding sequence is TGCGCCAGCAGCTTGATGGCAGGGGCTGGAAACACCATATATTTT.

The CDR3: CASSALAGGSYNEQFF. The CDR3 bases are TGTGCCAGCAGCGCTTTAGCGGGAGGCTCCTACAATGAGCAGTTCTTC. The V gene is TRBV9, the J gene TRBJ2-1; 10 nucleotides agree with TRBD2. Germline V CDR1 and CDR2: SGDLS, YYNGEE. This CDR3 contains 16 residues. Trimming cost V 3 bases and J 0 bases; bases outside gene matches: 3.